Shown below are 27 T cell receptor beta chains from a single sample sequenced in a study of post-analysis software for immune sequencing data. Built from TCR beta cDNA, the libraries had unique molecular identifiers in them. Each CDR3 protein gets one entry after TCRdb re-called the PCR reads with MiXCR. Counted here are some 890,000 distinct CDR3 sequences, approximately 53% occurring once; the ten biggest clones make up about 4.5%. Notes on the study in general: Elevated frequency relative to controls characterized roughly five TRBV segments in patients, TRBV5-6, TRBV5-1 and TRBV20-1 among them.

Their antigens are not known. What was sequenced was blood. The origin of the receptors is a girl aged 10 to 17 with multiple sclerosis.

This clonotype showed up just a few times. V and J are TRBV7-3 and TRBJ2-5, with D perhaps TRBD1 or TRBD2 (6 bases each). In germline, CDR1 is SGHTA, CDR2 FQGTGA. The CDR3 length is 15 residues. Trimming took 0 bases from V and 5 from J, leaving 13 bases between them. The DNA of the CDR3 is TGTGCCAGCAGCTTAACGGGGGGCGTCGGGGAGACCCAGTACTTC. It is translated as CASSLTGGVGETQYF.

V and J are TRBV4-1 and TRBJ2-7; D unclear. The DNA end is a closer match to TRBJ2-5, so the J assignment may be wrong. Per germline, CDR1 MGHRA and CDR2 YSYEKL. The CDR3 has 14 amino acids. In nucleotides, the CDR3 is TGCGCCAGCAGCCAACAAACCCACCGGGAGACCCAGTACTTC. Residues: CASSQQTHRETQYF.

The V gene is TRBV5-1, the J gene TRBJ1-2, with 10 bases matching TRBD1. The CDR3 consists of 14 residues. Germline lookup yields CDR1 SGHRS and CDR2 YFSETQ. The junction had 7 bases not matched to a gene; V was cut back by 4 bases and J by 7 bases. The CDR3 loop reads CASSRGTGDTGYTF. The CDR3 DNA reads as TGCGCCAGCAGCCGAGGGACAGGGGATACTGGCTACACCTTC.

J is TRBJ1-1 and V is TRBV6-1; perhaps TRBD1 as D (5 bases). The germline V and J ends were trimmed by 3 bases and 3 bases, with 8 bases remaining between them. The CDR3 contains 13 residues. From germline, CDR1 is MNHNS and CDR2 SASEGT. The CDR3: CASSDDRHTEAFF. CDR3 coding DNA: TGTGCCAGCAGTGACGACAGACACACTGAAGCTTTCTTT.

The chain employs TRBV10-3 and TRBJ2-7; 14 positions agree with TRBD2. V dropped 7 bases and J dropped 2; count of bases not matched to a gene: 10. The length of the CDR3 is 17 residues. In germline, CDR1 is ENHRY, CDR2 SYGVKD. The CDR3 is CAITVRGTSGGPYEQYF. In DNA form, the CDR3 reads TGTGCCATCACGGTGAGAGGGACTAGCGGGGGACCCTACGAGCAGTACTTC.

The V gene is TRBV3-1, the J gene TRBJ2-1; D is perhaps TRBD1 or TRBD2 (6 bases each). CDR3 size: 16 residues. V was clipped by 4 bases and J by 10 bases, with 23 bases between them. In germline, CDR1 is LGHDT, CDR2 YNNKEL (reference sequence). The CDR3 coding sequence is TGTGCCAGCAGCCCTATTACGGCGGGAAAGGGGGTGGAGCAGTTCTTC. Amino acids: CASSPITAGKGVEQFF.

The table lists this clonotype with a few counts. The chain couples TRBV6-1 to TRBJ2-7, with TRBD2 identical over 15 bases. Germline lookup yields CDR1 MNHNS and CDR2 SASEGT. The CDR3 runs to 17 residues. V trimming: 5 bases; J trimming: 7 bases; junction bases outside the gene matches: 12. CDR3 DNA sequence: TGTGCCAGCAGTCGGACTAGCGGGAGGGCCCTCCCTAGAGAGCAGTACTTC. This gives the protein CASSRTSGRALPREQYF.

The chain carries TRBV20-1 and TRBJ2-2; no clear D. The germline CDR1 and CDR2 sequences are DFQATT and SNEGSKA (reference sequence). The V gene lost 6 bases and the J gene lost 1 base, with 12 bases spanning the gap. The CDR3 contains 14 residues. Written as DNA, the CDR3 is TGCAGTGCGCCCCCCGTACAGAACACCGGGGAGCTGTTTTTT. This gives the protein CSAPPVQNTGELFF.

The chain recombines TRBV20-1 with TRBJ1-2; possible D gene TRBD1, 5 bases. The ends were cut back, 0 bases at V and 4 bases at J, with 15 bases in the middle. The germline V gene encodes CDR1 DFQATT and CDR2 SNEGSKA (reference sequence). CDR3 length equals 15 residues. Here the CDR3 DNA reads TGCAGTGCTAGAGAGGCGTGGGGGGGAGGCTATGGCTACACCTTC. It is translated as CSAREAWGGGYGYTF.

The chain joins TRBV12-5 to TRBJ2-1; D possibly corresponds to TRBD2 (5 bases). Germline V CDR1 and CDR2: LGHNT, FRNRAP. V lost 2 bases and J lost 12, with 11 bases in between. This CDR3 has 12 amino acids. The CDR3 DNA is TGTGCTAGTGGTTTGCCCTTCGAGGGGCAGTTCTTC. Protein product: CASGLPFEGQFF.

The chain carries TRBV30 and TRBJ2-2, with D unresolved. The germline V and J ends were trimmed by 8 bases and 2 bases, with 15 bases remaining between them. There are 14 residues in the CDR3. Germline V lookup: CDR1 GTSNPN, CDR2 SVGIG (reference sequence). CDR3 sequence: CALTWALNTGELFF. The CDR3 bases are TGTGCCCTCACCTGGGCGCTCAACACCGGGGAGCTGTTTTTT.

V and J are TRBV25-1 and TRBJ2-3; TRBD2 matches at 8 bases. Per the germline V gene, CDR1 is MGHDK and CDR2 is SYGVNS. Germline trimming cut 3 bases from V and 5 bases from J; bases unmatched to any gene: 10. This CDR3 has 16 residues. CDR3 sequence (DNA): TGTGCCAGCAGTGAGCGCTTTCGGGGGGGACGAGATACGCAGTATTTT. Translated, it gives CASSERFRGGRDTQYF.

This clonotype was counted between two and nine times. J is TRBJ2-1 and V is TRBV20-1; D might be TRBD2 (6 bases). This CDR3 region has 16 residues. The germline CDR1 and CDR2 sequences are DFQATT and SNEGSKA (reference sequence). Trimming took 0 bases from V and 4 from J, leaving 16 bases between them. The DNA for the CDR3 is TGCAGTGCTAGAGATTTCGCCCGGGAGATTTACAATGAGCAGTTCTTC. Translated, it gives CSARDFAREIYNEQFF.

The gene calls are TRBV4-2 and TRBJ2-5; the match to TRBD2 covers 10 bases. The ends lost 1 base at V and 1 base at J; junction bases unmatched: 3. Germline V CDR1 and CDR2: LGHNA, YNFKEQ. This CDR3 contains 16 residues. CDR3 bases: TGTGCCAGCAGCCAAGTACTAGCGGGGCGCCAAGAGACCCAGTACTTC. Translation gives CASSQVLAGRQETQYF.

This clonotype turned up a few times. The chain employs TRBV5-1 and TRBJ2-7; D may correspond to TRBD1 or TRBD2 (5 bases each). The CDR3 totals 14 residues. Trimming left V 5 bases short and J 1 base short, with 13 bases between. CDR1 is SGHRS and CDR2 is YFSETQ in the germline V gene. As DNA, the CDR3 is TGCGCCAGCAGACCCGGGACGCTTTCCTACGAGCAGTACTTC. Amino acid sequence: CASRPGTLSYEQYF.

V usage is TRBV20-1 and J usage is TRBJ1-4, with D perhaps TRBD1 (6 bases). CDR3 length: 15 amino acids. Germline lookup yields CDR1 DFQATT and CDR2 SNEGSKA (reference sequence). The germline V and J ends were trimmed by 5 bases and 5 bases, with 18 bases remaining between them. The CDR3 DNA reads TGCAGTGCTCGGGGGCGGAACAGGCTAAATGAAAAACTGTTTTTT. Its protein product is CSARGRNRLNEKLFF.

V gene TRBV20-1 combines with J gene TRBJ2-3; D is possibly TRBD2 (6 bases). V shed 3 bases and J shed 5 bases, with 15 bases lying between them. Germline V gene sequence: CDR1 DFQATT, CDR2 SNEGSKA (reference sequence). The CDR3 consists of 14 residues. The CDR3 sequence: CSARPSAHRDTQYF. DNA of the CDR3: TGCAGTGCTAGGCCTAGCGCCCATAGAGATACGCAGTATTTT.

As regards this clonotype: Sequence at one end of the junction differs from germline and may be a read error. The gene calls are TRBV5-1 and TRBJ1-6, with D tentatively TRBD1 (5 bases). CDR3 length equals 15 residues. Germline lookup yields CDR1 SGHRS and CDR2 YFSETQ. Here the CDR3 reads CASSLDGAYNSPLHF. In DNA, the CDR3 is TGCGCCAGCAGCTTGGACGGGGCCTACAATTCACCCCTCCACTTT.

V is TRBV5-1 and J is TRBJ1-2; no reliable D call. The germline V gene has CDR1 SGHRS and CDR2 YFSETQ. Trimming removed 2 bases from V and 0 bases from J, with 5 bases in between. There are 13 residues in the CDR3. This CDR3 reads CASSFSSNYGYTF. The CDR3 nucleotides are TGCGCCAGCAGCTTCAGTTCTAACTATGGCTACACCTTC.

J is TRBJ2-1 and V is TRBV12-3 or TRBV12-4; 9 nucleotides agree with TRBD2. V was pared by 5 bases and J by 3 bases, with 5 bases of the junction left unmatched. This CDR3 has 15 residues. CDR3 amino acids: CASSPLREGYNEQFF. The CDR3 region has the DNA TGTGCCAGCAGTCCCTTGCGGGAGGGCTACAATGAGCAGTTCTTC.

This clonotype was observed a few times. This rearrangement joins TRBV20-1 to TRBJ2-3; weak D call: TRBD1 (6 bases). The germline V and J ends were trimmed by 6 bases and 8 bases, with 24 bases remaining between them. CDR3 length: 15 amino acids. The germline CDR1 and CDR2 sequences are DFQATT and SNEGSKA (reference sequence). The CDR3 reads CSAPSTIWGPGTQYF. The CDR3, as DNA: TGCAGTGCCCCCTCCACCATTTGGGGGCCCGGTACGCAGTATTTT.

The V and J genes are TRBV18 and TRBJ2-1; D might be TRBD1 (5 bases). CDR1 and CDR2 (germline): KGHSH, LQKENI. CDR3 length: 14 residues. V was cut by 1 base and J by 3 bases, with 7 bases left in between. CDR3 bases: TGTGCCAGCTCACCACGACAGAACTACAATGAGCAGTTCTTC. It specifies CASSPRQNYNEQFF.

The V and J genes are TRBV10-3 and TRBJ2-1; 13 nucleotides line up with TRBD2. Germline CDR1 and CDR2: ENHRY and SYGVKD. Germline trimming cut 1 base from V and 14 bases from J; bases unmatched to any gene: 8. The CDR3 is made up of 15 amino acids. CDR3 in DNA: TGTGCCATCAGTGAGTTACTAGCGGGGGGGCCCCTGAAGTTCTTC. Its translation is CAISELLAGGPLKFF.

V is TRBV12-5 and J is TRBJ2-7; D gene unclear. The CDR3 runs to 13 residues. V was clipped by 2 bases and J by 2 bases, with 7 bases between them. CDR1 and CDR2 from the germline V gene are LGHNT and FRNRAP. The CDR3 is CASGLSEAYEQYF. The CDR3 DNA follows: TGTGCTAGTGGTTTGTCAGAAGCCTACGAGCAGTACTTC.

This clonotype came up a few times. The chain employs TRBV5-1 and TRBJ2-7; unclear D gene. Germline CDR1 is SGHRS and CDR2 is YFSETQ. The V and J ends lost 0 bases and 2 bases respectively, with 6 bases between them. The CDR3 spans 13 residues. In DNA, the CDR3 is TGCGCCAGCAGCTTGGACAATGCCTACGAGCAGTACTTC. Protein product: CASSLDNAYEQYF.

The rearrangement uses TRBV2 and TRBJ2-5, with 9 positions matching TRBD1. The CDR3 consists of 14 residues. Trimming cost V 6 bases and J 5 bases; bases outside gene matches: 7. Germline assignment: CDR1 SNHLY and CDR2 FYNNEI. The CDR3 loop is CASSRDRDFETQYF. CDR3 DNA: TGTGCCAGCAGCCGGGACAGGGATTTTGAGACCCAGTACTTC.

The J gene is TRBJ2-3, the V gene TRBV7-2; perhaps TRBD1 as D (5 bases). Between the trimmed V and J ends, which lost 2 bases and 6 bases, there was a span of 12 bases. Germline CDR1 is SGHTA and CDR2 is FQGNSA. The CDR3 sequence is 14 residues long. CDR3 in DNA: TGTGCCAGCAGCTTAAATCAGGGCCGTGATACGCAGTATTTT. Translation gives CASSLNQGRDTQYF. Variable domain in full (rest from reference TRBV7-2 and TRBJ2-3): GAGVSQSPSNKVTEKGKDVELRCDPISGHTALYWYRQSLGQGLEFLIYFQGNSAPDKSGLPSDRFSAERTGGSVSTLTIQRTQQEDSAVYLCASSLNQGRDTQYFGPGTRLTVL.